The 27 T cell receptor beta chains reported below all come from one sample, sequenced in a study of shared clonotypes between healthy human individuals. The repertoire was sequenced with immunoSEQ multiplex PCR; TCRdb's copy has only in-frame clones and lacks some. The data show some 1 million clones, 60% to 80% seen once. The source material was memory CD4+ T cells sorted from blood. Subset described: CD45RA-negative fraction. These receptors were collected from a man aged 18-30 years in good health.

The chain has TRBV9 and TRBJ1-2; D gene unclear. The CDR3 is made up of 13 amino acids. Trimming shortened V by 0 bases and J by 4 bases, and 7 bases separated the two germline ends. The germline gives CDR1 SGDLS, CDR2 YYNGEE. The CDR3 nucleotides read TGTGCCAGCAGCGTAGCCCTAGGCTATGGCTACACCTTC. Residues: CASSVALGYGYTF.

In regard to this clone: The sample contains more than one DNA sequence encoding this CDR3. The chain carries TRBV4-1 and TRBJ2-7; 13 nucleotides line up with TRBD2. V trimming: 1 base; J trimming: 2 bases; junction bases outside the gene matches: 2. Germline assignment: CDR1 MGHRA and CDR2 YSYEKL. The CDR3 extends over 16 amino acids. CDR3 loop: CASSQGLAGGTYEQYF. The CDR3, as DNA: TGCGCCAGCAGCCAAGGACTAGCGGGGGGAACCTACGAGCAGTACTTC.

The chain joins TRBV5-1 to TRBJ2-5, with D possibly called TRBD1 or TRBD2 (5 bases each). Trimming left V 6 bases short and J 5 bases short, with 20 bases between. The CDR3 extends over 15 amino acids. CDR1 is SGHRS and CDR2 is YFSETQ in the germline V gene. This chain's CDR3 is CASITSPGGLETQYF. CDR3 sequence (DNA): TGCGCCAGCATCACATCCCCTGGGGGTTTGGAGACCCAGTACTTC. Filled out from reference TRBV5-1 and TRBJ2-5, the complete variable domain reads KAGVTQTPRYLIKTRGQQVTLSCSPISGHRSVSWYQQTPGQGLQFLFEYFSETQRNKGNFPGRFSGRQFSNSRSEMNVSTLELGDSALYLCASITSPGGLETQYFGPGTRLLVL.

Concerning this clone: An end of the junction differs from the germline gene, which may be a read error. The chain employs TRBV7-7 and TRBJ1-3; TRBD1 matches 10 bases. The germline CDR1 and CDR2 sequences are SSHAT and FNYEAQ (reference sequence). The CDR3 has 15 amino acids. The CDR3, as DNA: TGTGCTAGCAGCCAGGGACAGGGGACTGGAAACACCATATATTTT. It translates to CASSQGQGTGNTIYF. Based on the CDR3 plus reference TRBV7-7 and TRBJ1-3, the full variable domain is GAGVSQSPRYKVTKRGQDVTLRCDPISSHATLYWYQQALGQGPEFLTYFNYEAQPDKSGLPSDRFSAERPEGSISTLTIQRTEQRDSAMYRCASSQGQGTGNTIYFGEGSWLTVV.

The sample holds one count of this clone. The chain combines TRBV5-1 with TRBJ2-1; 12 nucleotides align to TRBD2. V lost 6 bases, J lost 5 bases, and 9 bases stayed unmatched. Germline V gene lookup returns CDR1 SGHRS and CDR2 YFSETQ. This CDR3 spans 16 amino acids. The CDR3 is CASTRGLAGINNEQFF. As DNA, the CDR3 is TGCGCCAGCACCAGAGGACTAGCGGGAATAAACAATGAGCAGTTCTTC.

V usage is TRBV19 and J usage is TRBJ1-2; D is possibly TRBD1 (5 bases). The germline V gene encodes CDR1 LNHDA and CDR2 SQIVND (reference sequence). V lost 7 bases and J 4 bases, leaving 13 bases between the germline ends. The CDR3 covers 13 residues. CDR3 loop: CASISDGGYGYTF. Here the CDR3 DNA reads TGTGCCAGTATTTCGGACGGGGGCTATGGCTACACCTTC.

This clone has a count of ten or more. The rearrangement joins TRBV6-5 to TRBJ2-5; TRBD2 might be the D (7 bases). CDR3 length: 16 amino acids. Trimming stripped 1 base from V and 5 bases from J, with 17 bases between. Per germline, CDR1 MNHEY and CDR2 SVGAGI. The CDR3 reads CASSYFAGATGETQYF. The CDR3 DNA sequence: TGTGCCAGCAGTTACTTCGCGGGGGCGACCGGGGAGACCCAGTACTTC.

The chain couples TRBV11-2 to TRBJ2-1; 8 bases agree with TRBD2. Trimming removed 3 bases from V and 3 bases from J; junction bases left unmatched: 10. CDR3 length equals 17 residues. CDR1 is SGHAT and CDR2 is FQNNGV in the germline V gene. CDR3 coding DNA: TGTGCCAGCAGCTTGGGGTCGGGAGGGGATTTCTACAATGAGCAGTTCTTC. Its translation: CASSLGSGGDFYNEQFF.

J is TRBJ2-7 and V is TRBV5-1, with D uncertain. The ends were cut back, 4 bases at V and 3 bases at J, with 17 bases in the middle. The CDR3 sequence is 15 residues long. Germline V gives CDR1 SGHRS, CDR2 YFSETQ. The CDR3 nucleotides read TGCGCCAGCAGCCGCTCGTGGGGTTACAGCTACGAGCAGTACTTC. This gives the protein CASSRSWGYSYEQYF.

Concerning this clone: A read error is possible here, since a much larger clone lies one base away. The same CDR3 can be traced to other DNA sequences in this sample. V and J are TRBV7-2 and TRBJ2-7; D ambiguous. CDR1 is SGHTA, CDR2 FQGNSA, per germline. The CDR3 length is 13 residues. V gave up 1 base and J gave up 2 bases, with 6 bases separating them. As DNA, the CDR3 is TGTGCCAGCAGCTTAGGGGTCGCCTACGAGCAGTACTTC. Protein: CASSLGVAYEQYF.

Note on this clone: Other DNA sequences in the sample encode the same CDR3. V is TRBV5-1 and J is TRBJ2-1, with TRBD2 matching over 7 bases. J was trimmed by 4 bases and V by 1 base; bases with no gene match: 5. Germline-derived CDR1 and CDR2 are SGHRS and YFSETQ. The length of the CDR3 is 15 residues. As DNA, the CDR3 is TGCGCCAGCAGCTTGCCTAGCGGAAATTACAATGAGCAGTTCTTC. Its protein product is CASSLPSGNYNEQFF. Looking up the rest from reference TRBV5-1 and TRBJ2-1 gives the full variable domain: KAGVTQTPRYLIKTRGQQVTLSCSPISGHRSVSWYQQTPGQGLQFLFEYFSETQRNKGNFPGRFSGRQFSNSRSEMNVSTLELGDSALYLCASSLPSGNYNEQFFGPGTRLTVL.

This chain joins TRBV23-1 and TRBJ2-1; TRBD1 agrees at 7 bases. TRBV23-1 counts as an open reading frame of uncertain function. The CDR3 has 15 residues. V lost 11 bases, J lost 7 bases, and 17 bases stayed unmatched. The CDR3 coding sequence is TGCGCCGGCATAGGCCCTCCACAGGGGTGGAATGAGCAGTTCTTC. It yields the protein CAGIGPPQGWNEQFF.

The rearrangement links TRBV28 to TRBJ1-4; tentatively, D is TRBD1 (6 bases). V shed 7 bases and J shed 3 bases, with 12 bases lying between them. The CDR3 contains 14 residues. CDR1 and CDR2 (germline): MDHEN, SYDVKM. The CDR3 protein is CASIRTASNEKLFF. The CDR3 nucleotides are TGTGCCAGCATTCGGACAGCTTCTAATGAAAAACTGTTTTTT.

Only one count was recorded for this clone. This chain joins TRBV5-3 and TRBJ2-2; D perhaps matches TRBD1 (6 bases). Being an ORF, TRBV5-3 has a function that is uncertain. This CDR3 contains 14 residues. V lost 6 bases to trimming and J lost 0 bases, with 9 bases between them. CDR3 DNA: TGTGCCAGAACAGGGGTACCGAACACCGGGGAGCTGTTTTTT. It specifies CARTGVPNTGELFF.

This CDR3 is CASMSRPGLSSYEQYF. Here the CDR3 DNA reads TGTGCCAGCATGTCTAGACCGGGATTAAGCTCCTACGAGCAGTACTTC. The chain uses TRBV27 and TRBJ2-7; a possible D gene is TRBD2 (5 bases). The V end was cut by 7 bases, the J end by 0 bases, with 19 bases between. The CDR3 totals 16 residues. The V gene's germline CDR1 is MNHEY and CDR2 SMNVEV (reference sequence).

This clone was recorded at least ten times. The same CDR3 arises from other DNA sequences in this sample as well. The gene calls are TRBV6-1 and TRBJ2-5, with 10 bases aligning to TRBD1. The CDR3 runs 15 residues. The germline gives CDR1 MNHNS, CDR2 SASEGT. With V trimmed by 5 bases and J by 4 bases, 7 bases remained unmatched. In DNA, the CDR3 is TGTGCCAGCAGTACCGACAGGGGGCGAGGAGAGACCCAGTACTTC. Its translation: CASSTDRGRGETQYF.

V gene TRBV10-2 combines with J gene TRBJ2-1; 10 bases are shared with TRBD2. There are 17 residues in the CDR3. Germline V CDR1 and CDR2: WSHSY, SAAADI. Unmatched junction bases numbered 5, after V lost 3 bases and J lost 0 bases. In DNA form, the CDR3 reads TGCGCCAGCAGTGACTGGGCTAGCGGGAGCTCCTACAATGAGCAGTTCTTC. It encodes CASSDWASGSSYNEQFF.

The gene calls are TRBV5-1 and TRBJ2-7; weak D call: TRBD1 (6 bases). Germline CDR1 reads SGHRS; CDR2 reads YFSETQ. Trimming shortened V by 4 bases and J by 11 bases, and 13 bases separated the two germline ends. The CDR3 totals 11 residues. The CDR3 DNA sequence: TGCGCCAGCAGCAACACCGGGACAAAGTACTTC. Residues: CASSNTGTKYF. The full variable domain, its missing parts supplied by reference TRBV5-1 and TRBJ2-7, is KAGVTQTPRYLIKTRGQQVTLSCSPISGHRSVSWYQQTPGQGLQFLFEYFSETQRNKGNFPGRFSGRQFSNSRSEMNVSTLELGDSALYLCASSNTGTKYFGPGTRLTVT.

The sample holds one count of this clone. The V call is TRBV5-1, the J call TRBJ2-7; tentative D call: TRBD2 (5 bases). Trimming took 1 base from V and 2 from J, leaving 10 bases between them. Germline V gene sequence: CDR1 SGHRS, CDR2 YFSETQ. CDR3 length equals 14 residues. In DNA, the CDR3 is TGCGCCAGCAGCTTGCCGGGGTCTACCTACGAGCAGTACTTC. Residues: CASSLPGSTYEQYF. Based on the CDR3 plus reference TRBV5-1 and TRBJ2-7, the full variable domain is KAGVTQTPRYLIKTRGQQVTLSCSPISGHRSVSWYQQTPGQGLQFLFEYFSETQRNKGNFPGRFSGRQFSNSRSEMNVSTLELGDSALYLCASSLPGSTYEQYFGPGTRLTVT.

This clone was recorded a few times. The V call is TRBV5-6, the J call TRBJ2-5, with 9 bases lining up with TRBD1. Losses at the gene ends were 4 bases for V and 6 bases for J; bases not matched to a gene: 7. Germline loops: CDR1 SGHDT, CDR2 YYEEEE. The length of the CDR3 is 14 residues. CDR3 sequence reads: CASSRGTGLKTQYF. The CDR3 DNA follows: TGTGCCAGCAGCAGGGGGACAGGGCTGAAGACCCAGTACTTC.

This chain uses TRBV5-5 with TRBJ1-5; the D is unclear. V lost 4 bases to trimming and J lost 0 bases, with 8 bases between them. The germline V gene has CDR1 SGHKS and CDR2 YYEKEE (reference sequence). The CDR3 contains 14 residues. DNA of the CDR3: TGTGCCAGCAGCCCCACGGATAGCAATCAGCCCCAGCATTTT. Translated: CASSPTDSNQPQHF.

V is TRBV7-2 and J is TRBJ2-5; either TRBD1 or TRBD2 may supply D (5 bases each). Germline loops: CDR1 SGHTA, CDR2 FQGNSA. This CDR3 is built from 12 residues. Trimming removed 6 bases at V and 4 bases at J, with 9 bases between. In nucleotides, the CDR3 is TGTGCCAGCAGAGTGGGGACAGAGACCCAGTACTTC. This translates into CASRVGTETQYF.

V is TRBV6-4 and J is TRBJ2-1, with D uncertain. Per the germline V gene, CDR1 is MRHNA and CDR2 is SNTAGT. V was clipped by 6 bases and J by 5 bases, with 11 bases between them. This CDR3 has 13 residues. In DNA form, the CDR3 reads TGTGCCAGCAGAATGACTGGTAACAATGAGCAGTTCTTC. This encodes CASRMTGNNEQFF.

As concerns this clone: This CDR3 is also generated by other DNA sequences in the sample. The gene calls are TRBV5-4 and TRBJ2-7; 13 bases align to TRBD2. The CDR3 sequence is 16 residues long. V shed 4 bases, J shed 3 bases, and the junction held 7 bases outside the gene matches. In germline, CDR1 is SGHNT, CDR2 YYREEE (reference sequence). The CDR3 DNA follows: TGTGCCAGCAGCCCAGGACTAGCGGGAGAAATCTACGAGCAGTACTTC. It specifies CASSPGLAGEIYEQYF.

The CDR3 nucleotides are TGTGCCAGCAGCGACCGGCTAACTAGCGGGGTTTACAATGAGCAGTTCTTC. This translates into CASSDRLTSGVYNEQFF. V gene TRBV9 combines with J gene TRBJ2-1, with 10 bases fitting TRBD2. CDR3 length: 17 amino acids. From germline, CDR1 is SGDLS and CDR2 YYNGEE. After removal of 3 bases from V and 4 bases from J, the junction contained 10 bases not matched to a gene.

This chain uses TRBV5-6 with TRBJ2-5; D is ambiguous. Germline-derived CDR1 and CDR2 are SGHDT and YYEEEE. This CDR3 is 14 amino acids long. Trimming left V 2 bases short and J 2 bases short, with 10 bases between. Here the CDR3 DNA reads TGTGCCAGCAGCTTTCAACAATATCAAGAGACCCAGTACTTC. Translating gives CASSFQQYQETQYF. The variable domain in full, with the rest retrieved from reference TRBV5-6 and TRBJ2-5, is DAGVTQSPTHLIKTRGQQVTLRCSPKSGHDTVSWYQQALGQGPQFIFQYYEEEERQRGNFPDRFSGHQFPNYSSELNVNALLLGDSALYLCASSFQQYQETQYFGPGTRLLVL.

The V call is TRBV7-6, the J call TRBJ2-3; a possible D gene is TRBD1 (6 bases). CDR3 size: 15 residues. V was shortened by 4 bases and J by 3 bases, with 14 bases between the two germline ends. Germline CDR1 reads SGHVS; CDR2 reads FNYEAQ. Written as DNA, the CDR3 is TGTGCCAGCAGCTGGCCGACAGGTTTTACAGATACGCAGTATTTT. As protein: CASSWPTGFTDTQYF.